Sequencing of this TCR beta chain was carried out in a study of OX40 agonist ivuxolimab in advanced cancers. The CDR3 covers 14 residues. Germline V gene data show CDR1 as LNHDA and CDR2 as SQIVND (reference sequence). The ends lost 5 bases at V and 5 bases at J; junction bases unmatched: 8. Sequencing used immunoSEQ multiplex PCR; TCRdb keeps in-frame clones, though not all of them. The data hold fewer than 55,000 clones, with about 85% observed a single time. Study observations and caveats: Antigen targets of the expanded peripheral T cells went undetermined.

On this clone itself: Its antigen is currently unknown.

This TCR came from an adult with an advanced solid tumor such as melanoma, head and neck, liver or kidney cancer. The chain joins TRBV19 to TRBJ1-1; 7 bases agree with TRBD1. The sample in question was CD4+ or CD8+ T cells sorted from blood, obtained in a trial of the OX40 agonist ivuxolimab. CDR3 region: CASSLTGTATEAFF. CDR3 nucleotides: TGTGCCAGTAGTTTAACCGGGACAGCAACTGAAGCTTTCTTT. The whole variable domain, filled in from reference TRBV19 and TRBJ1-1, reads DGGITQSPKYLFRKEGQNVTLSCEQNLNHDAMYWYRQDPGQGLRLIYYSQIVNDFQKGDIAEGYSVSREKKESFPLTVTSAQKNPTAFYLCASSLTGTATEAFFGQGTRLTVV.